This T cell receptor (beta chain) was sequenced for a study of shared clonotypes between healthy human individuals. The study's findings and limits: Generation probabilities were higher for clonotypes shared across all four sorted-subset donors than for unshared ones. The sampled material consisted only of blood, and tissue repertoires are likely to differ.

Of note for this clone: Antigen: not known.

Unmatched junction bases numbered 3, after V lost 8 bases and J lost 2 bases. Per the germline V gene, CDR1 is SGHAT and CDR2 is FQNNGV. The CDR3 has 15 amino acids. The test was conducted at deep level. Evenly divided among several immunoSEQ plates was the genomic DNA of each subset. Only in-frame clones appear in the TCRdb table, and some are missing; sequencing was by immunoSEQ multiplex PCR. The sample has about 2.4 million clones, approximately 90% seen once; the top ten hold more than 0.12%. The sequenced material came from naive CD4+ T cells sorted from blood. Subset given: CD45RA+ positively selected. This TCR was sampled from a man younger than 35 in good health. This chain links TRBV11-2 with TRBJ2-7, with 16 bases fitting TRBD2. CDR3 coding DNA: TGTGCCAGCCAGGGACTAGCGGGGGGGACCTACGAGCAGTACTTC. Its protein is CASQGLAGGTYEQYF. Looking up the rest from reference TRBV11-2 and TRBJ2-7 gives the full variable domain: EAGVAQSPRYKIIEKRQSVAFWCNPISGHATLYWYQQILGQGPKLLIQFQNNGVVDDSQLPKDRFSAERLKGVDSTLKIQPAKLEDSAVYLCASQGLAGGTYEQYFGPGTRLTVT.